The rows below give T cell receptor beta chains drawn from one sample of a study of cytomegalovirus exposure and HLA in healthy donors. TCRdb keeps only in-frame clones here, not all; method: immunoSEQ multiplex PCR. The table lists 100,000 to 150,000 clones, over 80% of them singletons. Sequencing was performed on PBMCs. The receptors stem from a man younger than 35 in good health and CMV-seropositive. Both conserved end residues are part of each CDR3. The D gene is left open where the match is weak. For some rows the clone size is stated as once, few or many, or as a class when expanded; others skip it.

clone_size	d_call	v_call	j_call	cdr3_aa	cdr3_nt
-	-	TRBV9	TRBJ1-1	CASSTQGNTEAFF	TGTGCCAGCAGCACTCAGGGGAACACTGAAGCTTTCTTT
-	TRBD1	TRBV2	TRBJ1-2	CASSRDRAGYTF	TGTGCCAGCAGCCGAGACAGGGCTGGCTACACCTTC
-	TRBD1	TRBV5-4	TRBJ1-2	CASSLRGTANYGYTF	TGTGCCAGCAGCTTGCGGGGGACAGCTAACTATGGCTACACCTTC
-	-	TRBV7-2	TRBJ2-3	CASSPGTDTQYF	TGTGCCAGCAGCCCGGGCACAGATACGCAGTATTTT
-	TRBD1	TRBV7-9	TRBJ1-6	CASRLDRDSLSPLHF	TGTGCCAGCAGATTGGACCGGGACAGCCTTTCACCCCTCCACTTT
-	-	TRBV29-1	TRBJ2-6	CSVTASESSGANVLTF	TGCAGCGTTACGGCTAGCGAGAGCTCTGGGGCCAACGTCCTGACTTTC
-	TRBD2	TRBV5-1	TRBJ2-1	CASSHGLAGFNNEQFF	TGCGCCAGTTCGCACGGACTAGCGGGGTTTAACAATGAGCAGTTCTTC
-	-	TRBV28	TRBJ2-7	CASSGRGSYEQYF	TGTGCCAGCAGCGGACGGGGATCCTACGAGCAGTACTTC
-	-	TRBV27	TRBJ1-5	CASSLGAYQPQHF	TGTGCCAGCAGTTTGGGGGCATATCAGCCCCAGCATTTT
many	-	TRBV2	TRBJ1-4	CASSASAYSFF	TGTGCCAGCAGTGCCTCTGCCTACTCGTTTTTT
-	TRBD1	TRBV7-2	TRBJ1-1	CASSLSYIGTGEMNTEAFF	TGTGCCAGCAGCTTGTCCTATATAGGGACAGGGGAAATGAACACTGAAGCTTTCTTT
-	TRBD2	TRBV7-9	TRBJ2-2	CASSLAGGDRELFF	TGTGCCAGCTCGCTAGCGGGGGGGGACCGGGAGCTGTTTTTT
-	TRBD1	TRBV5-6	TRBJ2-2	CASSFGFGTANTGELFF	TGTGCCAGCAGCTTTGGGTTTGGGACAGCGAACACCGGGGAGCTGTTTTTT
-	-	TRBV19	TRBJ1-4	CASSMRKTNEKLFF	TGTGCCAGTAGTATGCGGAAAACTAATGAAAAACTGTTTTTT
-	-	TRBV29-1	TRBJ1-1	CSVERGGNTEAFF	TGCAGCGTTGAAAGGGGCGGGAACACTGAAGCTTTCTTT
-	TRBD2	TRBV6-1	TRBJ2-1	CASSETGGTYNEQFF	TGTGCCAGCAGTGAAACGGGGGGGACCTACAATGAGCAGTTCTTC
-	-	TRBV7-3	TRBJ2-7	CASSSTGTGEQYF	TGTGCCAGCAGCTCGACAGGGACTGGAGAGCAGTACTTC
-	TRBD2	TRBV10-2	TRBJ2-7	CASSGDLAGGITLEQYF	TGCGCCAGCAGTGGGGATCTAGCGGGGGGAATAACTCTCGAGCAGTACTTC
-	TRBD1	TRBV10-2	TRBJ2-7	CATRLGTGRYEQYF	TGCGCCACCAGACTCGGGACAGGTCGTTACGAGCAGTACTTC
few	TRBD1	TRBV5-1	TRBJ1-2	CASSATGTGGRYTF	TGCGCCAGCAGCGCGACCGGGACAGGGGGACGCTACACCTTC
-	-	TRBV29-1	TRBJ1-2	CSVGDSQGGYTF	TGCAGCGTTGGCGACAGTCAGGGGGGCTACACCTTC
-	-	TRBV30	TRBJ1-1	CAWSPTGYTEAFF	TGTGCCTGGAGTCCCACAGGGTACACTGAAGCTTTCTTT
-	TRBD2	TRBV9	TRBJ2-3	CASSDLAGTDTQYF	TGTGCCAGCAGCGATTTAGCGGGGACAGATACGCAGTATTTT
-	-	TRBV7-9	TRBJ2-3	CASSLLVLSSSDTQYF	TGTGCCAGCAGCTTATTGGTGCTTAGCAGCTCAGATACGCAGTATTTT
-	-	TRBV9	TRBJ1-1	CASGPFMNTEAFF	TGTGCCAGCGGCCCCTTCATGAACACTGAAGCTTTCTTT
-	TRBD2	TRBV11-2	TRBJ2-7	CASSLDEGLAGGYEQYF	TGTGCCAGCAGCTTAGATGAGGGGCTAGCGGGAGGCTACGAGCAGTACTTC
-	TRBD1	TRBV7-8	TRBJ2-2	CASSLGGQGNTGELFF	TGTGCCAGCAGCTTAGGGGGACAGGGGAACACCGGGGAGCTGTTTTTT
-	-	TRBV6-5	TRBJ1-1	CASGPTEAFF	TGTGCCAGCGGGCCCACTGAAGCTTTCTTT
-	TRBD1	TRBV23-1	TRBJ2-7	CASIPRGGGQYF	TGCGCCAGCATCCCGAGAGGGGGCGGGCAGTACTTC
-	TRBD1	TRBV7-9	TRBJ2-7	CASSAGTGAYEQYF	TGTGCCAGCAGCGCCGGGACAGGGGCCTACGAGCAGTACTTC
-	-	TRBV4-1	TRBJ2-7	CASSQVQGNPGEQYF	TGCGCCAGCAGCCAAGTACAGGGTAACCCGGGTGAGCAGTACTTC
few	TRBD1	TRBV5-1	TRBJ1-6	CASSSTVGQGGSPLHF	TGCGCCAGCAGCTCGACCGTAGGACAGGGTGGTTCACCCCTCCACTTT
few	-	TRBV6-5	TRBJ1-5	CASSSIGVRQPQHF	TGTGCCAGCAGTTCGATAGGGGTTAGGCAGCCCCAGCATTTT
-	-	TRBV27	TRBJ1-1	CASSLGSDTEAFF	TGTGCCAGCAGTTTAGGCAGTGACACTGAAGCTTTCTTT
-	-	TRBV4-1	TRBJ2-7	CASGQAPGLYAYEQYF	TGCGCCAGCGGCCAAGCCCCGGGACTGTATGCCTACGAGCAGTACTTC
once	-	TRBV5-6	TRBJ2-7	CASSLAVLSSEQYF	TGTGCCAGCAGCTTGGCCGTATTGTCATCCGAGCAGTACTTC
-	TRBD2	TRBV11-2	TRBJ2-7	CASSLWEGEQYF	TGTGCCAGCAGCTTGTGGGAGGGCGAGCAGTACTTC
-	TRBD1	TRBV7-9	TRBJ1-1	CASSWDRGNTEAFF	TGTGCCAGCAGCTGGGACAGGGGGAACACTGAAGCTTTCTTT
-	-	TRBV29-1	TRBJ2-7	CSVEGPFYEQYF	TGCAGCGTTGAAGGGCCATTCTACGAGCAGTACTTC
-	TRBD2	TRBV5-6	TRBJ2-3	CASTKRRLAELTDTQYF	TGTGCCAGCACCAAACGGAGACTAGCCGAGCTCACAGATACGCAGTATTTT
-	-	TRBV5-8	TRBJ2-2	CASSRLQGNTGELFF	TGTGCCAGCAGCAGACTACAGGGAAACACCGGGGAGCTGTTTTTT
-	TRBD1	TRBV18	TRBJ1-1	CASSFRTGTAKGNTEAFF	TGTGCCAGCTCATTTCGAACCGGGACAGCCAAGGGGAACACTGAAGCTTTCTTT
-	TRBD2	TRBV9	TRBJ2-2	CASSESLAGGTGELFF	TGTGCCAGCAGCGAATCATTAGCGGGGGGAACCGGGGAGCTGTTTTTT
-	-	TRBV28	TRBJ1-1	CASSGSEGRSSEAFF	TGTGCCTCTTCAGGATCGGAGGGAAGGTCCTCTGAAGCTTTCTTT